The 22 T cell receptor beta chains listed next were all sequenced from one sample in a study of blood T cell repertoires in COVID-19 (TCRdb year 2020). The method behind the library was the immunoSEQ multiplex PCR assay. Drawn from immuneACCESS, this table holds only the in-frame rearrangements with V and J called that TCRdb kept. Clones are partly lost; checked studies trace under half to an unresolved V gene and leave the rest unexplained. The sample includes fewer than 250,000 clones, with 88% observed a single time. The top ten hold around 2.9% of the sample. The sample was peripheral blood. The receptors come from a woman between 55 and 75 years old with acute or convalescent COVID-19.

The chain links TRBV11-3 to TRBJ2-1, with 8 bases identical to TRBD1. This CDR3 comprises 16 residues. Per the germline V gene, CDR1 is SGHNT and CDR2 is YENEEA. V lost 5 bases and J lost 8; bases outside the gene matches: 14. The CDR3 nucleotides are TGTGCCAGCAGCCCTGGCGGGGCAGGGGGCAAAGATGAGCAGTTCTTC. Its protein product is CASSPGGAGGKDEQFF.

V and J are TRBV19 and TRBJ1-6; no firm D call. The CDR3 consists of 13 residues. The V gene lost 4 bases and the J gene lost 7 bases, with 8 bases spanning the gap. CDR1 is LNHDA and CDR2 is SQIVND in the germline V gene (reference sequence). CDR3 in amino acids: CASSTRGNSPLHF. CDR3 DNA sequence: TGTGCCAGTAGTACTAGAGGGAATTCACCCCTCCACTTT.

J is TRBJ1-3 and V is TRBV11-1; D gene unclear. Germline CDR1 reads SGHAT; CDR2 reads FQDESV (reference sequence). V dropped 5 bases and J dropped 0 bases, with 14 bases sitting between them. The CDR3 loop spans 16 amino acids. The CDR3 loop is CASSGYGVSSGNTIYF. The CDR3 nucleotides are TGTGCCAGCAGCGGATACGGGGTCAGCTCTGGAAACACCATATATTTT.

To note about this clone: Other DNA variants within this sample encode the same CDR3. The rearrangement links TRBV6-4 to TRBJ1-1, with unresolved D. Germline CDR1 is MRHNA and CDR2 is SNTAGT. CDR3 length: 14 residues. Trimming left V 0 bases short and J 4 bases short, with 9 bases between. The CDR3 is CASSDSSRGTEAFF. CDR3 sequence (DNA): TGTGCCAGCAGTGACTCATCCCGGGGCACTGAAGCTTTCTTT.

This chain connects TRBV28 to TRBJ1-6; no firm D call. CDR1 is MDHEN, CDR2 SYDVKM, per germline. V gave up 6 bases and J gave up 7 bases, with 16 bases separating them. CDR3 length equals 15 residues. This CDR3 reads CASRSGSSGNSPLHF. CDR3 sequence (DNA): TGTGCCAGCAGGTCCGGGAGCTCGGGGAATTCACCCCTCCACTTT.

The chain is built from TRBV12-5 and TRBJ2-1, with TRBD2 matching over 7 bases. There are 16 residues in the CDR3. The J segment lost 2 bases and the V segment lost 4 bases, leaving 8 bases of the junction unmatched. Per germline, CDR1 LGHNT and CDR2 FRNRAP. In DNA, the CDR3 is TGTGCTAGTGGTTCCCCCCTAGCGGCCCCCTACAATGAGCAGTTCTTC. Translation: CASGSPLAAPYNEQFF.

This chain connects TRBV19 to TRBJ1-1, with D uncertain. V was cut by 3 bases and J by 4 bases, with 6 bases left in between. Germline V gene lookup returns CDR1 LNHDA and CDR2 SQIVND (reference sequence). This CDR3 has 12 residues. The CDR3 nucleotides are TGTGCCAGTAGTATGGGCACCACTGAAGCTTTCTTT. Protein product: CASSMGTTEAFF. Combining the CDR3 with reference TRBV19 and TRBJ1-1 gives the whole variable domain DGGITQSPKYLFRKEGQNVTLSCEQNLNHDAMYWYRQDPGQGLRLIYYSQIVNDFQKGDIAEGYSVSREKKESFPLTVTSAQKNPTAFYLCASSMGTTEAFFGQGTRLTVV.

The J gene is TRBJ2-1, the V gene TRBV7-9; a weak D match, TRBD2 (6 bases). V was cut by 8 bases and J by 1 base, with 15 bases left in between. Looked up from germline, CDR1 is SEHNR and CDR2 is FQNEAQ (reference sequence). CDR3 length equals 15 residues. The CDR3 reads CASRNWEESYNEQFF. In DNA form, the CDR3 reads TGTGCCAGCCGTAATTGGGAGGAATCCTACAATGAGCAGTTCTTC.

The chain has TRBV27 and TRBJ1-6; D perhaps matches TRBD1 (5 bases). The CDR3 consists of 18 residues. Trimming took 0 bases from V and 5 from J, leaving 17 bases between them. Germline V lookup: CDR1 MNHEY, CDR2 SMNVEV (reference sequence). The CDR3 DNA follows: TGTGCCAGCAGTTTATCGAGAAATCAGGGAAGGGATAATTCACCCCTCCACTTT. This sequence encodes CASSLSRNQGRDNSPLHF.

This clone was found once. The chain employs TRBV30 and TRBJ2-7; 7 bases are shared with TRBD1. Germline trimming cut 5 bases from V and 7 bases from J; bases unmatched to any gene: 17. The CDR3 length is 15 residues. Germline CDR1 and CDR2: GTSNPN and SVGIG (reference sequence). Written as DNA, the CDR3 is TGTGCCTGGGGAACCGGGACAGCGATGACGAAGGAGCAGTACTTC. It translates to CAWGTGTAMTKEQYF.

Here the CDR3 DNA reads TGCGCCAGCAGTGATGTCCGGGTATGGACTGAAGCTTTCTTT. Translation gives CASSDVRVWTEAFF. This sequence joins TRBV10-1 and TRBJ1-1; unclear D gene. V was shortened by 3 bases and J by 5 bases, with 13 bases between the two germline ends. The CDR3 sequence is 14 residues long. In germline, CDR1 is WNHNN, CDR2 SYGVQD (reference sequence).

V gene TRBV5-4 combines with J gene TRBJ1-3; 10 positions agree with TRBD1. Looked up from germline, CDR1 is SGHNT and CDR2 is YYREEE (reference sequence). The J segment lost 6 bases and the V segment lost 3 bases, leaving 9 bases of the junction unmatched. The CDR3 contains 16 residues. CDR3 DNA: TGTGCCAGCAGCTCCCCGGGACAGGGGCTGAAAAACACCATATATTTT. Encoded protein: CASSSPGQGLKNTIYF.

DNA of the CDR3: TGTGCCTGGAATCCCCAAAATGAAAAACTGTTTTTT. This gives the protein CAWNPQNEKLFF. The genes are TRBV30 and TRBJ1-4; no firm D call. The CDR3 consists of 12 residues. V lost 4 bases and J 5 bases, leaving 8 bases between the germline ends. Germline V gene data show CDR1 as GTSNPN and CDR2 as SVGIG (reference sequence).

The J gene is TRBJ2-7, the V gene TRBV2, with no clear D. This CDR3 comprises 11 residues. Germline V gene lookup returns CDR1 SNHLY and CDR2 FYNNEI. The germline V and J ends were trimmed by 7 bases and 3 bases, with 7 bases remaining between them. CDR3 nucleotide sequence: TGTGCCAGCAAACAGAACTACGAGCAGTACTTC. Translation: CASKQNYEQYF.

This chain uses TRBV28 with TRBJ1-1; D is perhaps TRBD1 (6 bases). The CDR3 sequence is 14 residues long. Germline CDR1 is MDHEN and CDR2 is SYDVKM. Trimming left V 6 bases short and J 2 bases short, with 13 bases between. As DNA, the CDR3 is TGTGCCAGCAGAACTCCGGGGACAAACACTGAAGCTTTCTTT. It yields the protein CASRTPGTNTEAFF.

J is TRBJ1-1 and V is TRBV3-1 (or the pseudogene TRBV3-2), with D hard to call. There are 12 residues in the CDR3. Deletions cut 3 bases from V and 5 bases from J, with 7 bases between. The germline gives CDR1 LGHDT, CDR2 YNNKEL (reference sequence). The CDR3 DNA is TGTGCCAGCAGCCAGACTGATACTGAAGCTTTCTTT. Its translation: CASSQTDTEAFF.

As DNA, the CDR3 is TGTGCCAGCAGCTTTCAGGGGTCGCAGCCCCAGCATTTT. The encoded protein is CASSFQGSQPQHF. J is TRBJ1-5 and V is TRBV5-8, with a possible D match to TRBD1 (6 bases). Trimming cost V 2 bases and J 7 bases, with 10 bases left between them. Germline V gives CDR1 SGHTS, CDR2 YDEGEE. This CDR3 has 13 residues.

This chain connects TRBV5-1 to TRBJ1-2; 7 bases match TRBD1. The CDR3 runs 15 residues. CDR1 is SGHRS and CDR2 is YFSETQ in the germline V gene. J was trimmed by 3 bases and V by 0 bases; bases with no gene match: 5. DNA for the CDR3: TGCGCCAGCAGCTTGGGGGGGACAGACTACTATGGCTACACCTTC. Translating it yields CASSLGGTDYYGYTF.

The genes are TRBV30 and TRBJ1-5; 9 bases align to TRBD1. The V and J ends lost 2 bases and 7 bases, in that order; junction bases with no gene match: 15. The CDR3 contains 17 residues. Germline V gene lookup returns CDR1 GTSNPN and CDR2 SVGIG (reference sequence). CDR3 in DNA: TGTGCCTGGAGTAATGGCCTCGGAGCGGGACAGGGCCAGCCCCAGCATTTT. This encodes CAWSNGLGAGQGQPQHF.

The chain is built from TRBV28 and TRBJ2-7; possibly TRBD2 for D (5 bases). CDR3 length: 15 residues. CDR1 and CDR2 (germline): MDHEN, SYDVKM. The ends were cut back, 4 bases at V and 7 bases at J, with 20 bases in the middle. The CDR3 nucleotides are TGTGCCAGCAGTTCTCCTTCAGAGGGTCCTCGGGAGCAGTACTTC. Translating gives CASSSPSEGPREQYF. The whole variable domain, filled in from reference TRBV28 and TRBJ2-7, reads DVKVTQSSRYLVKRTGEKVFLECVQDMDHENMFWYRQDPGLGLRLIYFSYDVKMKEKGDIPEGYSVSREKKERFSLILESASTNQTSMYLCASSSPSEGPREQYFGPGTRLTVT.

The V gene is TRBV9, the J gene TRBJ1-6; D possibly corresponds to TRBD1 (6 bases). The germline V gene encodes CDR1 SGDLS and CDR2 YYNGEE. V gave up 0 bases and J gave up 9 bases, with 10 bases separating them. The CDR3 consists of 14 residues. This CDR3 reads CASSVGDTGSPLHF. Here the CDR3 DNA reads TGTGCCAGCAGCGTAGGGGACACGGGTTCACCCCTCCACTTT.

The rearrangement joins TRBV5-5 to TRBJ1-3; TRBD1 agrees at 9 bases. Trimming took 2 bases from V and 4 from J; bases not matched to a gene: 4. Germline assignment: CDR1 SGHKS and CDR2 YYEKEE (reference sequence). The CDR3 totals 15 residues. The CDR3 DNA reads TGTGCCAGCAGCTTACAGGGGGCTCGAGGAAACACCATATATTTT. Amino acid sequence: CASSLQGARGNTIYF.